The 7 T cell receptor beta chains below come from one sample, sequenced in a study of shared clonotypes between healthy human individuals. Sequenced by immunoSEQ multiplex PCR; TCRdb stores in-frame clones only, minus some. The sample has 450,000 to 500,000 clones; 70% to 80% are singletons. Sequenced sample: PBMCs. These receptors came from a woman aged 40 to 55 in good health. Some clones in this sample may be carry-over from other donors' samples.

This chain joins TRBV7-9 and TRBJ2-7, with D perhaps matching TRBD1 or TRBD2 (5 bases each). Germline V lookup: CDR1 SEHNR, CDR2 FQNEAQ (reference sequence). This CDR3 contains 13 residues. The V gene lost 7 bases and the J gene lost 8 bases, with 18 bases spanning the gap. The DNA of the CDR3 is TGTGCCAGCACCAACCGGGGCCCAGAACAGCAGTACTTC. Translation gives CASTNRGPEQQYF.

V gene TRBV28 combines with J gene TRBJ1-3, with D uncertain. Trimming stripped 11 bases from V and 0 bases from J, with 14 bases between. Germline lookup yields CDR1 MDHEN and CDR2 SYDVKM. There are 14 residues in the CDR3. The CDR3 spells CAGRAKGSGNTIYF. CDR3 DNA sequence: TGTGCCGGGAGGGCCAAGGGCTCTGGAAACACCATATATTTT.

This rearrangement joins TRBV7-3 to TRBJ2-5, with 14 bases fitting TRBD2. Germline assignment: CDR1 SGHTA and CDR2 FQGTGA. V lost 3 bases and J lost 0; bases outside the gene matches: 0. There are 16 residues in the CDR3. The CDR3: CASSLGLAGDQETQYF. The CDR3 DNA sequence: TGTGCCAGCAGCTTGGGACTAGCGGGGGACCAAGAGACCCAGTACTTC.

To note about this clone: At one of its ends the junction is not consistent with the germline gene, which may arise from a read error. V usage is TRBV9 and J usage is TRBJ1-2, with D hard to call. Looked up from germline, CDR1 is SGDLS and CDR2 is YYNGEE. The CDR3 contains 11 residues. The chain's CDR3 is CASSARRVGYF. CDR3 sequence (DNA): TGTGCCAGCAGCGCCAGAAGGGTGGGGTACTTC.

This clone was counted once. The V call is TRBV7-9, the J call TRBJ1-4; D gene unclear. The CDR3 contains 15 residues. Germline loops: CDR1 SEHNR, CDR2 FQNEAQ (reference sequence). V was cut by 6 bases and J by 5 bases, with 16 bases left in between. The chain's CDR3 is CASRPDSASNEKLFF. CDR3 nucleotide sequence: TGTGCCAGCAGGCCCGACTCGGCTTCAAATGAAAAACTGTTTTTT.

The chain is built from TRBV5-1 and TRBJ2-3; a possible D gene is TRBD1 (6 bases). CDR1 is SGHRS, CDR2 YFSETQ, per germline. The CDR3 totals 14 residues. V was trimmed by 1 base and J by 6 bases, leaving 12 bases between them. As DNA, the CDR3 is TGCGCCAGCAGCTTGACTACAGGGCGGGATACGCAGTATTTT. It translates to CASSLTTGRDTQYF.

This clone was observed a handful of times. The rearrangement joins TRBV27 to TRBJ2-7, with TRBD2 identical over 9 bases. Germline CDR1 MNHEY, CDR2 SMNVEV (reference sequence). V dropped 5 bases and J dropped 5; count of bases not matched to a gene: 13. This CDR3 contains 16 residues. CDR3 nucleotide sequence: TGTGCCAGCAGTCCCCAAAATAGCGGGAGTTCTGACGAGCAGTACTTC. Residues: CASSPQNSGSSDEQYF.